This record looks at one TCR beta chain sequence and its context. The target antigen is unknown. Per germline, CDR1 DFQATT and CDR2 SNEGSKA (reference sequence). Deletions cut 0 bases from V and 4 bases from J, with 9 bases between. This CDR3 has 13 residues. Using RNA template, CDR3s of TCR alpha and beta were amplified with iRepertoire arm-PCR. From the multiplex PCR reads, TCRdb called clonotypes with MiXCR, one entry per CDR3 protein. Altogether over 140,000 distinct CDR3 sequences are present, about 39% being singletons, with the ten largest covering 20%. This specimen belongs to a study of glioma-infiltrating T cells. Study findings and constraints: CDR3 overlap between tissue and blood was very small. Tissue-blood divergence was below expectation in non-neoplastic patients, above in gliomas.

The source material was glioma tissue, nonneoplastic brain tissue, or PBMCs (not recorded which). The J gene is TRBJ1-2, the V gene TRBV20-1; D is unresolved. The receptor's source is a human donor with low-grade glioma or glioblastoma, undergoing nonglioma brain surgery, or in good health (not recorded which). CDR3 in DNA: TGCAGTGCTAGAGATGCAGCAGTCTATGGCTACACCTTC. Protein product: CSARDAAVYGYTF.